Listed below are T cell receptor beta chains from one sample, sequenced in a study of cytomegalovirus exposure and HLA in healthy donors. Here immunoSEQ multiplex PCR was the method, and the copy in TCRdb shows in-frame clones only, minus some. The repertoire holds 150,000 to 200,000 clones, with roughly three quarters as singletons. Material: PBMCs. These TCRs come from a woman between 25 and 40 years old in good health and CMV-seropositive. Each CDR3 is given with its conserved first and last residue. A D gene is named only where the DNA matches it firmly. Rows give clone size only sometimes, using once, few, many, or a class for an expanded clone.

j_call v_call d_call clone_size cdr3_aa cdr3_nt
TRBJ1-5 TRBV5-5 TRBD1 . CASSPGQGPQPQHF TGTGCCAGCAGCCCCGGACAGGGGCCTCAGCCCCAGCATTTT
TRBJ2-2 TRBV7-7 TRBD2 few CASSLGLATNTGELFF TGTGCCAGCAGCTTAGGACTAGCGACGAACACCGGGGAGCTGTTTTTT
TRBJ1-1 TRBV5-1 . . CASSASGRETEAFF TGCGCCAGCAGCGCCTCCGGGAGGGAGACTGAAGCTTTCTTT
TRBJ1-6 TRBV9 TRBD1 . CASSQGSNPTGSSYNSPLHF TGTGCCAGCAGCCAAGGATCGAATCCGACAGGGAGCTCCTATAATTCACCCCTCCACTTT
TRBJ2-3 TRBV4-3 TRBD2 once CASSQERRLAGGLSFTDTQYF TGCGCCAGCAGCCAAGAACGGAGGCTAGCGGGGGGCCTCTCTTTCACAGATACGCAGTATTTT
TRBJ2-1 TRBV7-9 TRBD1 few CASSRQGEQFF TGTGCCAGCAGCCGACAGGGGGAGCAGTTCTTC
TRBJ2-3 TRBV2 . . CASSRRGRRTDTQYF TGTGCCAGCAGTCGCAGGGGCCGACGGACAGATACGCAGTATTTT
TRBJ2-7 TRBV11-3 TRBD1 few CASSLGDRGRVDYEQYF TGTGCCAGCAGCTTAGGGGACAGGGGGCGGGTAGACTACGAGCAGTACTTC
TRBJ1-6 TRBV14 . . CASSKRQRNSPLHF TGTGCCAGCAGCAAAAGACAGCGTAATTCACCCCTCCACTTT
TRBJ2-7 TRBV7-9 TRBD1 once CASSLWPGQGSYEQYF TGTGCCAGCAGCTTATGGCCGGGACAGGGCTCCTACGAGCAGTACTTC
TRBJ2-3 TRBV19 TRBD2 . CASSIGTSGGALF TGTGCCAGTAGTATCGGGACTAGCGGGGGGGCCCTCTTT
TRBJ1-3 TRBV9 . . CASSVNQGSGNTIYF TGTGCCAGCAGCGTTAACCAGGGTTCTGGAAACACCATATATTTT
TRBJ1-3 TRBV11-3 . . CASSVDVPLTLNTIYF TGTGCCAGCAGCGTAGACGTACCTCTCACTCTAAACACCATATATTTT
TRBJ2-5 TRBV5-4 TRBD2 . CASSRPSAGGPGDETQYF TGTGCCAGCAGCCGACCTTCAGCGGGGGGGCCGGGTGATGAGACCCAGTACTTC
TRBJ1-6 TRBV12-2 . few CASRSGTVSSYNSPLHF TGTGCAAGTCGCTCCGGGACAGTCAGCTCCTATAATTCACCCCTCCACTTT
TRBJ2-3 TRBV7-9 TRBD1 . CASSRTGNTDTQYF TGTGCCAGCAGCCGGACAGGAAACACAGATACGCAGTATTTT
TRBJ1-2 TRBV6-5 TRBD1 . CASSRDRANYGYTF TGTGCCAGCAGTCGGGACAGGGCTAACTATGGCTACACCTTC
TRBJ1-1 TRBV6-1 . . CASSVTRGPTEAFF TGTGCCAGCAGTGTAACGAGAGGGCCCACTGAAGCTTTCTTT
TRBJ1-6 TRBV5-1 . . CASSLVRTDPGSYNSPLHF TGCGCCAGCAGCCTCGTGAGGACAGACCCCGGCTCCTATAATTCACCCCTCCACTTT
TRBJ2-5 TRBV7-7 . . CASSTTGGARMAETQYF TGTGCCAGCAGCACCACAGGGGGGGCGAGGATGGCGGAGACCCAGTACTTC
TRBJ2-1 TRBV11-2 TRBD2 . CASSLDGGVRSISYNEQFF TGTGCCAGCAGCTTAGATGGGGGGGTCAGATCAATCTCCTACAATGAGCAGTTCTTC
TRBJ2-3 TRBV11-3 TRBD2 . CASSYRGLAGGPDTQYF TGTGCCAGCAGCTACCGGGGACTAGCGGGGGGCCCAGATACGCAGTATTTT
TRBJ2-7 TRBV6-4 TRBD1 . CATSPGQGGSYEQYF TGTGCCACCTCGCCGGGACAGGGGGGATCCTACGAGCAGTACTTC
TRBJ2-1 TRBV7-3 TRBD2 . CASSLTASGGPPHNEQFF TGTGCCAGCAGCTTAACGGCCAGCGGGGGCCCTCCTCACAATGAGCAGTTCTTC
TRBJ2-4 TRBV4-2 . . CASSQDKDRNIQYF TGTGCCAGCAGCCAAGATAAGGACAGAAACATTCAGTACTTC
TRBJ2-1 TRBV19 TRBD2 . CASKSGGGDEQFF TGTGCCAGTAAAAGCGGGGGGGGTGATGAGCAGTTCTTC
TRBJ1-1 TRBV19 TRBD1 few CASRGGTGGAGTEAFF TGTGCCAGTAGGGGAGGGACAGGGGGCGCGGGCACTGAAGCTTTCTTT
TRBJ2-5 TRBV28 . . CASSSPGSWETQYF TGTGCCAGCAGTTCCCCAGGGTCGTGGGAGACCCAGTACTTC
TRBJ1-2 TRBV7-2 TRBD1 . CASSLGDRGHGYTF TGTGCCAGCAGCTTAGGGGACAGGGGGCATGGCTACACCTTC
TRBJ2-3 TRBV10-1 TRBD2 . CASSGAGVPLTDTQYF TGCGCCAGCAGTGGAGCGGGGGTTCCGCTCACAGATACGCAGTATTTT
TRBJ2-1 TRBV15 . . CATSRDLFAGNEQFF TGTGCCACCAGCAGAGATCTTTTTGCAGGGAATGAGCAGTTCTTC
TRBJ2-1 TRBV7-9 . . CASSFPSLTLGEQFF TGTGCCAGCAGCTTCCCCTCCTTGACACTAGGTGAGCAGTTCTTC
TRBJ2-7 TRBV5-8 TRBD2 . CAQRDRIYEQYF TGTGCCCAGCGGGACCGAATCTACGAGCAGTACTTC